This TCR beta chain was sequenced for a study of shared clonotypes between healthy human individuals. Study summary: Each donor's CD4 naive and CD4 memory cells filled three plates apiece, CD8 naive two, and CD8 memory one. Study-level results: Naive subsets typically showed greater estimated richness than memory subsets. Shared clonotypes: about 5.3% naive CD4, around 3.7% naive CD8, under 2.5% memory CD4, more than 0.3% memory CD8. Only blood was sampled, and tissue TCR repertoires likely differ from blood ones.

Libraries were prepared by immunoSEQ multiplex PCR; TCRdb keeps only in-frame clonotypes and omits some of them. The profile shows some 980,000 clones, over 75% of them singletons. This CDR3 comprises 17 residues. V trimming: 0 bases; J trimming: 3 bases; junction bases outside the gene matches: 8. From germline, CDR1 is ENHRY and CDR2 SYGVKD. Remarks on this clone: The antigen is not known.

Sequencing was done on a sample of memory CD4+ T cells sorted from blood. Subset denoted: CD45RA-negative fraction. The receptor was derived from a man aged 18 to 29 in good health. The chain uses TRBV10-3 and TRBJ1-2, with 9 bases fitting TRBD1. In DNA form, the CDR3 reads TGTGCCATCAGTGAGTCGAGGCCGGGACAGGGTGACTATGGCTACACCTTC. The encoded protein is CAISESRPGQGDYGYTF.